These 14 T cell receptor beta chains came from one sample sequenced in a study of regulatory T cells in long-lasting Graves disease (dated by TCRdb to 2020 to 2022). Libraries were built with multiplex PCR. Reads for this sample came from an Illumina HiSeq 4000. iRepertoire HTBI primers and Arm-PCR amplification of CDR3 regions were used to construct TCR beta libraries. The public reads were reanalyzed by TCRdb: fastp trimming at Q25, MiXCR alignment, in-frame beta chains only. Each CDR3 protein gets just one entry, which takes the most common genes and DNA from the rows behind it. The table for this sample lists about 560,000 distinct CDR3 sequences; more than 15% of them were counted only once. The ten largest clones capture around 13% of the sample. This specimen's time point label, interpreted: newly diagnosed GD, antithyroid drugs for less than 3 months. For both TCR sequencing and RNA sequencing, RNA was extracted from PBMCs in TRIzol.

A further study also used this sample, focusing on T cells in Graves' hyperthyroidism and ophthalmopathy.

Sample: peripheral blood mononuclear cells (PBMCs), taken at new diagnosis, from a patient treated with antithyroid drugs. These receptors all come from a man aged 18 to 35 with Graves disease. Donor details come from another sample of the same person, matched by shared clones.

This clonotype was observed many times. The gene calls are TRBV30 and TRBJ1-1, with 8 bases identical to TRBD1. CDR1 is GTSNPN and CDR2 is SVGIG in the germline V gene (reference sequence). The CDR3 has 16 residues. The ends lost 4 bases at V and 0 bases at J; junction bases unmatched: 10. In DNA, the CDR3 is TGTGCCTGGACTAAGGGACAGGCTATCATGAACACTGAAGCTTTCTTT. Translation: CAWTKGQAIMNTEAFF.

This clonotype was seen ten or more times. The chain combines TRBV9 with TRBJ2-7, with D hard to call. CDR1 is SGDLS, CDR2 YYNGEE, per germline. V lost 0 bases, J lost 0 bases, and 10 bases lay in between. This CDR3 is 15 amino acids long. The CDR3 region is CASSVGQLSSYEQYF. DNA for the CDR3: TGTGCCAGCAGCGTAGGGCAGCTCAGCTCCTACGAGCAGTACTTC.

This clonotype has a handful of counts. The V gene is TRBV20-1, the J gene TRBJ2-2; D gene ambiguous. Trimming cost V 1 base and J 6 bases, with 9 bases left between them. This CDR3 spans 13 amino acids. The germline V gene encodes CDR1 DFQATT and CDR2 SNEGSKA (reference sequence). CDR3 sequence: CSARVRLAGELFF. The CDR3 DNA sequence: TGCAGTGCTAGAGTAAGGTTGGCCGGGGAGCTGTTTTTT.

This clonotype was picked up a small number of times. The genes are TRBV10-3 and TRBJ2-7, with 9 positions matching TRBD1. This CDR3 spans 14 amino acids. Germline loops: CDR1 ENHRY, CDR2 SYGVKD. The ends lost 10 bases at V and 2 bases at J; junction bases unmatched: 9. CDR3 in amino acids: CATEDRGSAYEQYF. CDR3 DNA sequence: TGTGCCACCGAAGACAGGGGGAGCGCCTACGAGCAGTACTTC.

This clonotype was seen repeatedly, ten times or more. The rearrangement uses TRBV2 and TRBJ2-1; D not certain. V lost 7 bases and J lost 6, with 13 bases in between. The length of the CDR3 is 13 residues. The germline V gene has CDR1 SNHLY and CDR2 FYNNEI. CDR3 in amino acids: CASTDDSSNEQFF. Written as DNA, the CDR3 is TGTGCCAGCACAGACGATAGCTCCAATGAGCAGTTCTTC.

This clonotype showed up many times. The chain is built from TRBV20-1 and TRBJ2-3; possibly TRBD2 for D (5 bases). There are 14 residues in the CDR3. CDR1 and CDR2 (germline): DFQATT, SNEGSKA (reference sequence). Trimming cost V 5 bases and J 4 bases, with 16 bases left between them. CDR3 nucleotides: TGCAGTGCTCCCTTTTCAAGCGGCTCAGATACGCAGTATTTT. Amino acid sequence: CSAPFSSGSDTQYF.

This clonotype appeared many times. V usage is TRBV7-9 and J usage is TRBJ2-7; 8 bases are shared with TRBD2. Germline trimming cut 2 bases from V and 4 bases from J; bases unmatched to any gene: 10. The CDR3 runs 16 residues. CDR1 SEHNR and CDR2 FQNEAQ come from the germline V gene (reference sequence). The CDR3 region is CASSLPTAGAVYEQYF. As DNA, the CDR3 is TGTGCCAGCAGCTTACCAACAGCGGGAGCGGTGTACGAGCAGTACTTC.

The chain carries TRBV28 and TRBJ2-1, with D possibly TRBD1 on 6 matching bases. The CDR3 length is 16 residues. V gave up 4 bases and J gave up 1 base, with 14 bases separating them. Germline CDR1 is MDHEN and CDR2 is SYDVKM. CDR3: CASSSGSTGSYNEQFF. Here the CDR3 DNA reads TGTGCCAGCAGTTCCGGAAGCACAGGGTCCTACAATGAGCAGTTCTTC.

This clonotype was seen repeatedly, ten times or more. The chain recombines TRBV12-3 or TRBV12-4 with TRBJ2-7; 10 bases match TRBD2. V shed 6 bases, J shed 6 bases, and the junction held 11 bases outside the gene matches. The CDR3 runs 15 residues. The CDR3 coding sequence is TGTGCCAGCAGCCCGCAAGCGGGAGGGCCGGGCGAGCAGTACTTC. Residues: CASSPQAGGPGEQYF.

This clonotype has at least ten counts. CDR3 region: CASSEARVMNTEAFF. CDR3 coding DNA: TGTGCCAGCAGTGAAGCTAGGGTAATGAACACTGAAGCTTTCTTT. The V and J genes are TRBV2 and TRBJ1-1, with unresolved D. V lost 0 bases to trimming and J lost 0 bases, with 8 bases between them. The CDR3 is 15 residues long. The germline V gene encodes CDR1 SNHLY and CDR2 FYNNEI.

This clonotype was observed a handful of times. The chain links TRBV4-1 to TRBJ2-5, with 9 bases that match TRBD1. The J call may be faulty, since TRBJ2-1 better matches the DNA end. The CDR3 consists of 14 residues. CDR1 is MGHRA, CDR2 YSYEKL, per germline. CDR3 sequence (DNA): TGCGCCAGCAGCCTAGGGACAGGGTGGGGTGAGCAGTTCTTC. Protein: CASSLGTGWGEQFF.

This clonotype was seen repeatedly, ten times or more. V is TRBV28 and J is TRBJ1-2, with 8 bases matching TRBD1. The CDR3 runs 15 residues. The germline V gene has CDR1 MDHEN and CDR2 SYDVKM. Trimming removed 3 bases from V and 3 bases from J; junction bases left unmatched: 6. The CDR3 bases are TGTGCCAGCAGTTTGGCGGACAGGGTTGACTATGGCTACACCTTC. This sequence encodes CASSLADRVDYGYTF.

This clonotype was picked up many times. The chain couples TRBV11-2 to TRBJ1-6, with D tentatively TRBD1 (5 bases). Trimming took 3 bases from V and 7 from J, leaving 10 bases between them. CDR1 is SGHAT, CDR2 FQNNGV, per germline. CDR3 size: 14 residues. The CDR3 here is CASSFVKGNSPLHF. The CDR3 bases are TGTGCCAGCAGCTTTGTGAAGGGGAATTCACCCCTCCACTTT.

This clonotype was seen ten or more times. V is TRBV2 and J is TRBJ1-4; D remains unclear. V was cut by 7 bases and J by 5 bases, with 5 bases left in between. This CDR3 comprises 11 residues. Germline values: CDR1 SNHLY, CDR2 FYNNEI. For the CDR3, the DNA is TGTGCCAGCAACGTCAATGAAAAACTGTTTTTT. It translates to CASNVNEKLFF.